What follows are 13 T cell receptor beta chains derived from one specimen sequenced in a study of shared clonotypes between healthy human individuals. The repertoire was sequenced with immunoSEQ multiplex PCR; TCRdb's copy has only in-frame clones and lacks some. The sample shows about 2 million clones, roughly 94% of them seen only once. Sequencing was done on a sample of naive CD4+ T cells sorted from blood. The subset denotes: CD45RA+ positively selected. Source of these receptors: a man aged 18 to 30 in good health.

The J gene is TRBJ1-2, the V gene TRBV18; TRBD1 agrees at 11 bases. Germline V gives CDR1 KGHSH, CDR2 LQKENI. Trimming removed 3 bases from V and 5 bases from J; junction bases left unmatched: 8. This CDR3 is 16 amino acids long. CDR3 loop: CASSPIGGQGAYGYTF. The CDR3 nucleotides read TGTGCCAGCTCACCTATTGGTGGACAGGGGGCTTATGGCTACACCTTC.

The gene calls are TRBV5-5 and TRBJ2-4; tentatively, D is TRBD1 or TRBD2 (5 bases each). Germline CDR1 reads SGHKS; CDR2 reads YYEKEE (reference sequence). The CDR3 runs 17 residues. V was trimmed by 1 base and J by 0 bases, leaving 14 bases between them. CDR3: CASSLYGTAVAKNIQYF. CDR3 bases: TGTGCCAGCAGCTTGTACGGGACGGCGGTAGCCAAAAACATTCAGTACTTC.

V and J are TRBV18 and TRBJ1-2, with TRBD1 as a possible D gene (6 bases). Germline loops: CDR1 KGHSH, CDR2 LQKENI. Between the trimmed V and J ends, which lost 4 bases and 2 bases, there was a span of 17 bases. The CDR3 has 16 residues. The CDR3 DNA follows: TGTGCCAGCTCACTCTCGGGACAAGGAATAAACTATGGCTACACCTTC. It specifies CASSLSGQGINYGYTF. The variable domain in full, completed from reference TRBV18 and TRBJ1-2, reads NAGVMQNPRHLVRRRGQEARLRCSPMKGHSHVYWYRQLPEEGLKFMVYLQKENIIDESGMPKERFSAEFPKEGPSILRIQQVVRGDSAAYFCASSLSGQGINYGYTFGSGTRLTVV.

This chain joins TRBV2 and TRBJ2-3; 8 bases are a match to TRBD2. The CDR3 runs to 14 residues. Germline V lookup: CDR1 SNHLY, CDR2 FYNNEI. With V trimmed by 7 bases and J by 2 bases, 5 bases remained unmatched. CDR3 protein: CASKKAGATDTQYF. CDR3 bases: TGTGCCAGCAAAAAAGCGGGAGCCACAGATACGCAGTATTTT.

The chain combines TRBV10-3 with TRBJ2-5; possible D gene TRBD2, 6 bases. The CDR3 is 15 amino acids. Looked up from germline, CDR1 is ENHRY and CDR2 is SYGVKD. Between the trimmed V and J ends, which lost 2 bases and 1 base, there was a span of 11 bases. The CDR3: CAISEVAAPQETQYF. The CDR3 nucleotides are TGTGCCATCAGTGAGGTAGCGGCTCCCCAAGAGACCCAGTACTTC.

The chain recombines TRBV6-5 with TRBJ2-3; possible D gene TRBD2, 5 bases. Germline V gene sequence: CDR1 MNHEY, CDR2 SVGAGI. The length of the CDR3 is 13 residues. V was trimmed by 8 bases and J by 2 bases, leaving 11 bases between them. For the CDR3, the DNA is TGTGCCAGCGGGCGGAGGTTCACAGATACGCAGTATTTT. This gives the protein CASGRRFTDTQYF.

The chain has TRBV9 and TRBJ1-1, with a possible D match to TRBD1 (5 bases). Germline V gene sequence: CDR1 SGDLS, CDR2 YYNGEE. The length of the CDR3 is 15 residues. The V end lost 3 bases, the J end lost 2 bases, and 14 bases lay between the germline ends. The CDR3: CASSDPRDGNTEAFF. CDR3 nucleotides: TGTGCCAGCAGCGACCCGCGGGACGGCAACACTGAAGCTTTCTTT.

This rearrangement joins TRBV10-3 to TRBJ2-5; TRBD1 matches at 7 bases. J gave up 4 bases and V 4 bases, and 9 bases lay outside the gene matches. The CDR3 contains 15 residues. The germline CDR1 and CDR2 sequences are ENHRY and SYGVKD. The CDR3 nucleotides read TGTGCCATCAGTGTTCCCGGGACAGATAGAGAGACCCAGTACTTC. Translated: CAISVPGTDRETQYF.

The V and J genes are TRBV6-6 and TRBJ2-7, with a possible D match to TRBD1 (6 bases). V was cut by 7 bases and J by 5 bases, with 18 bases left in between. Looked up from germline, CDR1 is MNHNY and CDR2 is SVGAGI (reference sequence). The CDR3 is made up of 14 amino acids. This CDR3 is CASIRQDGGHEQYF. CDR3 sequence (DNA): TGTGCCAGCATTCGACAGGATGGAGGCCACGAGCAGTACTTC.

This chain connects TRBV7-9 to TRBJ2-1; 11 positions match TRBD1. The V gene end was trimmed by 1 base and the J gene end by 10 bases; junction bases not matched to a gene: 6. The CDR3 has 15 amino acids. Germline CDR1 and CDR2: SEHNR and FQNEAQ (reference sequence). In DNA, the CDR3 is TGTGCCAGCAGCTTAGATGGGACAGGGGGAGGGGAGCAGTTCTTC. This translates into CASSLDGTGGGEQFF.

This rearrangement joins TRBV25-1 to TRBJ1-2, with D maybe TRBD1 (5 bases). V shed 5 bases and J shed 6 bases, with 19 bases lying between them. The CDR3 has 15 residues. CDR1 MGHDK and CDR2 SYGVNS come from the germline V gene. The CDR3 sequence: CASSLRQTVLDGYTF. The CDR3 DNA reads as TGTGCCAGCAGTCTACGGCAGACAGTCCTCGATGGCTACACCTTC.

The chain joins TRBV5-4 to TRBJ2-5; the D gene is possibly TRBD1 (6 bases). The CDR3 runs 16 residues. Germline assignment: CDR1 SGHNT and CDR2 YYREEE (reference sequence). Trimming removed 5 bases at V and 5 bases at J, with 22 bases between. The CDR3 loop reads CASRSRGGRVVETQYF. CDR3 sequence (DNA): TGTGCCAGCAGGTCGCGTGGGGGCAGGGTCGTCGAGACCCAGTACTTC.

The chain is built from TRBV11-2 and TRBJ2-1; 13 bases agree with TRBD2. The V segment lost 3 bases and the J segment 8 bases; nucleotides outside the gene matches: 10. CDR1 SGHAT and CDR2 FQNNGV come from the germline V gene. The CDR3 is made up of 17 amino acids. The CDR3 spells CASSFKMGLAGTHEQFF. In nucleotides, the CDR3 is TGTGCCAGCAGCTTTAAGATGGGACTAGCGGGAACGCATGAGCAGTTCTTC.